This TCR beta chain is drawn from a study of T cells in Graves' hyperthyroidism and ophthalmopathy. The CDR3 regions of TCR beta were amplified from RNA transcripts. Primed by the HTBI set, a first-round RT-PCR was run on the TCR CDR3. TCRdb re-derived calls from the multiplex PCR reads in MiXCR, one entry per CDR3 protein. The data contain under 600,000 distinct CDR3 sequences, about a sixth of them singletons. V lost 0 bases and J lost 8; bases outside the gene matches: 8. The germline V gene encodes CDR1 SGHRS and CDR2 YFSETQ. CDR3 length: 15 amino acids. A note on this clonotype: The antigen remains unidentified.

Findings and limits, study-wide: Blood also showed most of the thyroid clonotypes that were expanded above 0.001.

The source is a woman aged 35 to 49 with Graves' ophthalmopathy. Sequenced sample: blood. The chain is built from TRBV5-1 and TRBJ1-2; 9 nucleotides agree with TRBD1. The CDR3 DNA reads as TGCGCCAGCAGCTTGGAAGGACAGGGGTTCGGAGGCTACACCTTC. Translated: CASSLEGQGFGGYTF.